The subject of this entry is one T cell receptor (beta chain). The CDR3 runs to 14 residues. The germline gives CDR1 MDHEN, CDR2 SYDVKM. V was shortened by 10 bases and J by 0 bases, with 16 bases between the two germline ends. The record originates from a study of blood T cell repertoires in COVID-19. The table came from immunoSEQ multiplex PCR; TCRdb's copy has only in-frame clones and leaves some out. The table includes about 150,000 clones, under 95% detected once. The chain employs TRBV28 and TRBJ2-7; weak D call: TRBD1 (6 bases). Material: peripheral blood. The receptor's source is a man aged 50-60 years with acute or convalescent COVID-19. Here the CDR3 DNA reads TGTGCCACCCAGGACAGTTTTAGCTCCTACGAGCAGTACGTC. As protein: CATQDSFSSYEQYV.